This T cell receptor (beta chain) was captured by sequencing in a study of T cells in localized non-small cell lung cancer. Trimming took off 3 bases at V and 9 bases at J, with 15 bases between the two ends. CDR3 length: 12 residues. Germline loops: CDR1 SQVTM, CDR2 ANQGSEA. The assay was immunoSEQ multiplex PCR, and TCRdb's table has in-frame clones only and misses some. The table records about 27,000 clones, 82% of them present only once. This material consisted of peripheral blood, taken before any cancer treatment. This TCR derives from a woman aged 35-70 years with stage I lung adenocarcinoma. This chain joins TRBV29-1 and TRBJ2-7; D might be TRBD2 (6 bases). CDR3 in amino acids: CSVDGGSGPQYF. As DNA, the CDR3 is TGCAGCGTTGATGGGGGGTCCGGGCCGCAGTACTTC.